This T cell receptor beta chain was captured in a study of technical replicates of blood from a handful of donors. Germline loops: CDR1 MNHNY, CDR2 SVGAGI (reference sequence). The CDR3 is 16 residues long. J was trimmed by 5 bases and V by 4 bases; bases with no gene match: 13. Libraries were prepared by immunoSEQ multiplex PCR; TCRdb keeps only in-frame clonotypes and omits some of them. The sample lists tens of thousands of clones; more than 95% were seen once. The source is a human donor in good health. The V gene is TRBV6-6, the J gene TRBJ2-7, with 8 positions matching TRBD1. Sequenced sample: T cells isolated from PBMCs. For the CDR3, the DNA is TGTGCCAGCAGTTCGGCCAGGACAGGGAAAGGAAACGAGCAGTACTTC. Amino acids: CASSSARTGKGNEQYF.